This T cell receptor beta chain was captured by sequencing in a study of graft-versus-host responses after intestinal transplantation. The protocol was immunoSEQ multiplex PCR, while the TCRdb copy is restricted to in-frame clones and leaves out a portion. The data show about 120,000 clones, with 90% to 95% seen just once and more than 0.09% held by the top ten. This CDR3 is 13 amino acids long. V lost 5 bases to trimming and J lost 7 bases, with 15 bases between them. Germline CDR1 reads SGHRS; CDR2 reads YFSETQ. Study results and limitations: Present in recipient marrow, GvH clones included some that appeared first in ileum or blood. When patients had graft-donor T cell macrochimerism, their allografts held high graft-versus-host to host-versus-graft clonal ratios. GvH clone levels peaked in circulation, and this peak was associated with early post-transplant HvG declines.

Regarding this clone: Its specificity is unknown.

The chain couples TRBV5-1 to TRBJ1-2; no definite D call. This receptor was identified in a human donor who received an intestinal transplant. Sequences were derived from unstimulated CD4+ T cells sorted from spleen or lymph node cells, sampled before intestinal transplant. The CDR3 loop is CASRDALEGGYTF. The DNA for the CDR3 is TGCGCCAGCAGAGACGCCCTAGAGGGTGGCTACACCTTC.